This passage covers 16 T cell receptor beta chains from one sample sequenced in a study of blood T cell repertoires in COVID-19. The table came from immunoSEQ multiplex PCR; TCRdb's copy has only in-frame clones and leaves some out. This sample has 60,000 to 80,000 clones, with more than 75% found just once. What was sequenced was peripheral blood. The receptor source for this set is a man aged 70 or older with acute or convalescent COVID-19.

The gene calls are TRBV9 and TRBJ2-2; perhaps TRBD2 as D (6 bases). Germline CDR1 SGDLS, CDR2 YYNGEE. Trimming took off 4 bases at V and 1 base at J, with 11 bases between the two ends. The CDR3 loop spans 15 amino acids. The CDR3 loop is CASSISGVNTGELFF. The CDR3 region has the DNA TGTGCCAGCAGCATATCGGGGGTGAACACCGGGGAGCTGTTTTTT.

The sample holds one count of this clone. The rearrangement uses TRBV3-1 (or the pseudogene TRBV3-2) and TRBJ1-6, with D tentatively TRBD1 (6 bases). The CDR3 is 14 residues long. Germline V gene lookup returns CDR1 LGHDT and CDR2 YNNKEL (reference sequence). V lost 7 bases, J lost 7 bases, and 14 bases lay in between. The CDR3 spells CASTGRDRNSPLHF. CDR3 DNA: TGTGCCAGCACAGGGAGAGACAGGAATTCACCCCTCCACTTT.

The V and J genes are TRBV28 and TRBJ1-2; tentatively, D is TRBD1 (5 bases). The germline V gene has CDR1 MDHEN and CDR2 SYDVKM. Trimming took off 5 bases at V and 5 bases at J, with 15 bases between the two ends. This CDR3 has 14 residues. DNA for the CDR3: TGTGCCAGCAGTCCCTGGGGGGGAGGGTATGGCTACACCTTC. This gives the protein CASSPWGGGYGYTF.

V usage is TRBV2 and J usage is TRBJ2-5; TRBD1 matches at 11 bases. The V segment lost 4 bases and the J segment 5 bases; nucleotides outside the gene matches: 9. CDR3 size: 16 residues. The V gene's germline CDR1 is SNHLY and CDR2 FYNNEI. The CDR3 region has the DNA TGTGCCAGCAGTGGGAAGGACAGGGGGCTACGGGAGACCCAGTACTTC. Its protein product is CASSGKDRGLRETQYF.

The chain joins TRBV27 to TRBJ2-5; 7 bases fit TRBD2. The V and J ends lost 5 bases and 2 bases, in that order; junction bases with no gene match: 14. Germline lookup yields CDR1 MNHEY and CDR2 SMNVEV (reference sequence). This CDR3 is built from 17 residues. The CDR3, as DNA: TGTGCCAGCAGTCAGAGGGAGGGCTCTAGTACGCAAGAGACCCAGTACTTC. Translation: CASSQREGSSTQETQYF.

This clone was seen a few times. The V call is TRBV6-5, the J call TRBJ1-1; TRBD1 agrees at 8 bases. V gave up 4 bases and J gave up 1 base; unmatched junction bases: 5. CDR1 and CDR2 (germline): MNHEY, SVGAGI. This CDR3 comprises 15 residues. CDR3 residues: CASSLWTGRNTEAFF. As DNA, the CDR3 is TGTGCCAGCAGTTTATGGACAGGGAGGAACACTGAAGCTTTCTTT.

This chain uses TRBV28 with TRBJ1-5, with D possibly TRBD1 on 6 matching bases. V was pared by 2 bases and J by 1 base, with 18 bases between. The CDR3 loop spans 18 amino acids. Germline V gives CDR1 MDHEN, CDR2 SYDVKM. This chain's CDR3 is CASSLRGGGFVSNQPQHF. The CDR3 bases are TGTGCCAGCAGTTTACGAGGGGGTGGGTTCGTAAGCAATCAGCCCCAGCATTTT.

This clone was seen a few times. The V and J genes are TRBV10-3 and TRBJ1-1, with unresolved D. Germline CDR1 is ENHRY and CDR2 is SYGVKD. The CDR3 spans 14 residues. V lost 8 bases, J lost 6 bases, and 19 bases lay in between. The CDR3 DNA follows: TGTGCCATCCGACGATTGGACCTGCGGGCTGAAGCTTTCTTT. Protein sequence: CAIRRLDLRAEAFF.

This clone was counted a single time. At the DNA level, this CDR3 is encoded by other sequences in the same sample as well. The chain recombines TRBV6-6 with TRBJ1-2; 7 bases align to TRBD1. Germline V gene sequence: CDR1 MNHNY, CDR2 SVGAGI (reference sequence). The CDR3 totals 12 residues. Germline trimming cut 6 bases from V and 3 bases from J; bases unmatched to any gene: 1. For the CDR3, the DNA is TGTGCCAGCAGCGACAGGGACTATGGCTACACCTTC. This translates into CASSDRDYGYTF.

The J gene is TRBJ1-1, the V gene TRBV25-1; D perhaps matches TRBD1 (5 bases). The V gene's germline CDR1 is MGHDK and CDR2 SYGVNS. CDR3 size: 13 residues. Deletions cut 3 bases from V and 3 bases from J, with 8 bases between. In nucleotides, the CDR3 is TGTGCCAGCAGTGACCCAGGGTACACTGAAGCTTTCTTT. Protein product: CASSDPGYTEAFF.

The rearrangement uses TRBV6-4 and TRBJ2-3, with D possibly being TRBD2 (5 bases). V was shortened by 2 bases and J by 4 bases, with 10 bases between the two germline ends. Per germline, CDR1 MRHNA and CDR2 SNTAGT. The CDR3 runs 14 residues. In DNA, the CDR3 is TGTGCCAGCAGTGACGAAGGAGGACCAGATACGCAGTATTTT. Its translation is CASSDEGGPDTQYF.

The chain is built from TRBV20-1 and TRBJ1-2; TRBD1 is a possible D gene (5 bases). Germline V gene data show CDR1 as DFQATT and CDR2 as SNEGSKA (reference sequence). The CDR3 loop spans 11 amino acids. The CDR3 region has the DNA TGCAGCCGAACGGGGGGTTATGGCTACACCTTC. It codes for CSRTGGYGYTF.

The chain links TRBV11-1 to TRBJ2-1, with TRBD1 matching over 10 bases. Germline lookup yields CDR1 SGHAT and CDR2 FQDESV (reference sequence). V shed 5 bases and J 5 bases; nucleotides not matched to a gene: 3. There are 14 residues in the CDR3. The CDR3 nucleotides read TGTGCCAGCAGCCGGGACAGGGGAGACAATGAGCAGTTCTTC. It codes for CASSRDRGDNEQFF.

The genes are TRBV2 and TRBJ1-1; no clear D gene. Between the trimmed V and J ends, which lost 2 bases and 0 bases, there was a span of 19 bases. CDR1 is SNHLY, CDR2 FYNNEI, per germline. This CDR3 has 18 residues. The CDR3 bases are TGTGCCAGCAGTGAAACAGTATACGGGGTTAGGATGAACACTGAAGCTTTCTTT. Translated, it gives CASSETVYGVRMNTEAFF.

V usage is TRBV4-1 and J usage is TRBJ2-7, with D perhaps TRBD2 (6 bases). From germline, CDR1 is MGHRA and CDR2 YSYEKL. V was clipped by 7 bases and J by 3 bases, with 31 bases between them. This CDR3 is 19 amino acids long. The CDR3 sequence is CASTEEIIGRTTLDYEQYF. CDR3 DNA: TGCGCCAGCACCGAAGAAATAATAGGAAGGACTACCCTTGACTACGAGCAGTACTTC.

This clone was counted once. The chain uses TRBV10-1 and TRBJ1-3; D uncertain. The CDR3 loop spans 13 amino acids. Germline CDR1 reads WNHNN; CDR2 reads SYGVQD (reference sequence). Between the trimmed V and J ends, which lost 5 bases and 4 bases, there was a span of 9 bases. CDR3 sequence reads: CASSRALGNTIYF. Here the CDR3 DNA reads TGCGCCAGCAGTCGAGCGCTAGGAAACACCATATATTTT.